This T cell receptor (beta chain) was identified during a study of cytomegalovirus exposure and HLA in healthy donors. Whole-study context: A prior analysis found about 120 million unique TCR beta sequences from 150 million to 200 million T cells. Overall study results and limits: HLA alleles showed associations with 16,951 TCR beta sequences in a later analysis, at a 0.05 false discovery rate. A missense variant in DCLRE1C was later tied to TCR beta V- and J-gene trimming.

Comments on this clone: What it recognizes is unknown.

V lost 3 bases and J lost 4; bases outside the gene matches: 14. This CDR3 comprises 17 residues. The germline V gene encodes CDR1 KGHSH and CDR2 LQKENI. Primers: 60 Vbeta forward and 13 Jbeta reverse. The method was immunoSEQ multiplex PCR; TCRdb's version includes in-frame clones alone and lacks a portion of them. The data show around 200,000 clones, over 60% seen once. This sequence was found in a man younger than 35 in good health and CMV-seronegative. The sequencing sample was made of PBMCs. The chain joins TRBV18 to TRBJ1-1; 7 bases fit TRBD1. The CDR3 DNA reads TGTGCCAGCTCACCGAGCGCTTTCTACGACAGGGCCACTGAAGCTTTCTTT. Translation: CASSPSAFYDRATEAFF. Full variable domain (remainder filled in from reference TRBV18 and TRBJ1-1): NAGVMQNPRHLVRRRGQEARLRCSPMKGHSHVYWYRQLPEEGLKFMVYLQKENIIDESGMPKERFSAEFPKEGPSILRIQQVVRGDSAAYFCASSPSAFYDRATEAFFGQGTRLTVV.